The sequence of this T cell receptor beta chain was determined in a study of vaccination effects on CD4 cells after COVID-19. Study results and caveats: Marked clonal contraction of both clone types appeared late after vaccination.

Antigen-specific CD4+ T cell clonotypes were called by their expansion after viral peptide-pool culture in ViraFEST. Subsequent to a culture period of around eleven days, CD4+ T cells were isolated. Infection dated between March and December 2020, before the Alpha, Beta and Delta variants reached the United States. Cells had half their medium changed to IL-2 medium on days 3 and 7. As concerns this clone: Its antigen is not identified.

Germline-derived CDR1 and CDR2 are SQVTM and ANQGSEA. The germline V and J ends were trimmed by 6 bases and 4 bases, with 9 bases remaining between them. This CDR3 is 11 amino acids long. The data were produced by immunoSEQ multiplex PCR, yet TCRdb's version contains in-frame clones alone and is incomplete. The sample yields 20,000 to 25,000 clones, around 74% seen once. This sequence originates from a human donor who had a prior SARS-CoV-2 infection. Sample: CD4+ T cells from PBMCs cultured with a peptide pool, taken before COVID-19 vaccination. V is TRBV29-1 and J is TRBJ1-2; D is perhaps TRBD1 (6 bases). CDR3 nucleotide sequence: TGCAGCGTGGGGGGGGCCTATGGCTACACCTTC. Translating gives CSVGGAYGYTF. Supplemented by reference TRBV29-1 and TRBJ1-2, the full variable domain reads SAVISQKPSRDICQRGTSLTIQCQVDSQVTMMFWYRQQPGQSLTLIATANQGSEATYESGFVIDKFPISRPNLTFSTLTVSNMSPEDSSIYLCSVGGAYGYTFGSGTRLTVV.